These 27 T cell receptor beta chains share one sample of origin, sequenced in a study of T-cell memory formation after mild COVID-19. TCRdb passed the 5' RACE reads through MiXCR, listing each CDR3 protein once. The sample shows 150,000 or so distinct CDR3 sequences, about 15% of them seen only once. Sequencing was done on a sample of PBMCs or a T cell subset sorted from them (not recorded which). Every receptor here comes from an adult woman who had mild COVID-19 (a few samples of this study predate the infection). Cell type and time point are not known.

The rearrangement links TRBV7-9 to TRBJ2-6; TRBD1 matches 8 bases. The CDR3 loop spans 15 amino acids. From germline, CDR1 is SEHNR and CDR2 FQNEAQ (reference sequence). The V segment lost 7 bases and the J segment 5 bases; nucleotides outside the gene matches: 7. CDR3 DNA: TGTGCCAGCACCCTGACAGGGGAGAGGGCCAACGTCCTGACTTTC. As protein: CASTLTGERANVLTF.

This clonotype was counted between two and nine times. The CDR3 loop is CSARSRANTGELFF. In nucleotides, the CDR3 is TGCAGTGCTAGGAGCAGGGCGAACACCGGGGAGCTGTTTTTT. The V and J genes are TRBV20-1 and TRBJ2-2; a weak D match, TRBD1 (5 bases). This CDR3 comprises 14 residues. Trimming left V 3 bases short and J 0 bases short, with 8 bases between. CDR1 is DFQATT, CDR2 SNEGSKA, per germline (reference sequence).

The CDR3 DNA reads as TGCAGCGTTGGAAGGGGGGGCACTGAAGCTTTCTTT. Its protein product is CSVGRGGTEAFF. The V gene is TRBV29-1, the J gene TRBJ1-1, with D possibly matching TRBD1 (6 bases). Germline CDR1 and CDR2: SQVTM and ANQGSEA. V lost 4 bases and J 4 bases, leaving 10 bases between the germline ends. The CDR3 totals 12 residues.

This sequence joins TRBV4-3 and TRBJ1-1; TRBD1 is a possible D gene (6 bases). Trimming took off 2 bases at V and 0 bases at J, with 13 bases between the two ends. The CDR3 contains 16 residues. Germline CDR1 reads LGHNA; CDR2 reads YSLEER. This CDR3 reads CASSQLTGSMNTEAFF. The DNA of the CDR3 is TGCGCCAGCAGCCAATTAACAGGGAGCATGAACACTGAAGCTTTCTTT.

J is TRBJ2-7 and V is TRBV12-3 or TRBV12-4; D possibly corresponds to TRBD2 (6 bases). CDR3 length equals 15 residues. The ends were cut back, 6 bases at V and 6 bases at J, with 21 bases in the middle. The CDR3 sequence: CASSLGSGYQSEQYF. The CDR3 region has the DNA TGTGCCAGCAGCCTCGGGAGCGGCTATCAATCCGAGCAGTACTTC.

This clonotype has just a few counts. The chain uses TRBV4-1 and TRBJ2-7; 8 bases are a match to TRBD1. V lost 4 bases and J lost 6; bases outside the gene matches: 8. The V gene's germline CDR1 is MGHRA and CDR2 YSYEKL. The CDR3 loop spans 14 amino acids. The CDR3 spells CASSPRQGAFEQYF. CDR3 nucleotide sequence: TGCGCCAGCAGCCCGCGGCAGGGGGCCTTCGAGCAGTACTTC.

This chain uses TRBV24-1 with TRBJ2-5; no reliable D call. Per germline, CDR1 KGHDR and CDR2 SFDVKD. The V end was cut by 4 bases, the J end by 5 bases, with 10 bases between. This CDR3 region has 13 residues. The CDR3 DNA reads TGTGCCACCAGTGACTCGGTCCCGGAGACCCAGTACTTC. It is translated as CATSDSVPETQYF.

This clonotype has only a few counts. V is TRBV3-1 and J is TRBJ2-5; D is unresolved. There are 15 residues in the CDR3. Deletions cut 0 bases from V and 5 bases from J, with 13 bases between. CDR1 and CDR2 from the germline V gene are LGHDT and YNNKEL (reference sequence). The CDR3 sequence: CASSQDHDPRETQYF. The CDR3 coding sequence is TGTGCCAGCAGCCAAGATCACGACCCTCGGGAGACCCAGTACTTC.

The chain employs TRBV4-1 and TRBJ1-3; no clear D gene. Germline CDR1 MGHRA, CDR2 YSYEKL. This CDR3 is built from 15 residues. The germline V and J ends were trimmed by 3 bases and 0 bases, with 9 bases remaining between them. Written as DNA, the CDR3 is TGCGCCAGCAGCCAGGACGTAGCCTCTGGAAACACCATATATTTT. Encoded protein: CASSQDVASGNTIYF.

V and J are TRBV4-2 and TRBJ2-5; D is undetermined. V lost 7 bases, J lost 1 base, and 13 bases lay in between. Looked up from germline, CDR1 is LGHNA and CDR2 is YNFKEQ. This CDR3 has 14 residues. CDR3 residues: CASTPPGFQETQYF. The CDR3 coding sequence is TGTGCCAGCACCCCCCCCGGATTCCAAGAGACCCAGTACTTC.

The CDR3 loop reads CASSPGQSLAYEQYF. CDR3 nucleotide sequence: TGTGCCAGCAGTCCGGGACAGTCCCTGGCCTACGAGCAGTACTTC. The rearrangement uses TRBV14 and TRBJ2-7; 7 positions agree with TRBD1. J gave up 2 bases and V 6 bases, and 10 bases lay outside the gene matches. This CDR3 is built from 15 residues. From germline, CDR1 is SGHDN and CDR2 FVKESK.

The table lists this clonotype with a few counts. The chain combines TRBV20-1 with TRBJ1-5; 7 bases are a match to TRBD1. Looked up from germline, CDR1 is DFQATT and CDR2 is SNEGSKA (reference sequence). The CDR3 contains 14 residues. The V and J ends lost 5 bases and 6 bases, in that order; junction bases with no gene match: 10. For the CDR3, the DNA is TGCAGTGCTGAAGGGGGCGCGGGGCGTCAGCCCCAGCATTTT. This encodes CSAEGGAGRQPQHF.

This clonotype was counted a few times. The gene calls are TRBV12-3 or TRBV12-4 and TRBJ1-2; 7 positions match TRBD1. CDR3 length: 14 amino acids. V shed 4 bases and J 2 bases; nucleotides not matched to a gene: 4. The CDR3 region is CASSSPTGNYGYTF. Written as DNA, the CDR3 is TGTGCCAGCAGTTCCCCGACAGGGAACTATGGCTACACCTTC.

Many counts were recorded for this clonotype. This chain connects TRBV6-5 to TRBJ2-7, with 8 bases matching TRBD2. CDR1 is MNHEY and CDR2 is SVGAGI in the germline V gene. Trimming at V came to 2 bases and at J to 2 bases, leaving 5 bases not matched to a gene. The CDR3 loop spans 15 amino acids. The CDR3 protein is CASSYRLGLAYEQYF. The DNA for the CDR3 is TGTGCCAGCAGTTACCGCCTGGGACTAGCCTACGAGCAGTACTTC.

J is TRBJ2-7 and V is TRBV27; TRBD2 aligns across 8 bases. Trimming cost V 2 bases and J 2 bases; bases outside gene matches: 2. The germline gives CDR1 MNHEY, CDR2 SMNVEV (reference sequence). CDR3 size: 14 residues. This CDR3 is CASSLISGAYEQYF. The CDR3 nucleotides are TGTGCCAGCAGTTTAATTAGCGGGGCCTACGAGCAGTACTTC.

The V and J genes are TRBV4-1 and TRBJ2-1; TRBD1 might be the D (5 bases). Trimming left V 0 bases short and J 9 bases short, with 9 bases between. The germline gives CDR1 MGHRA, CDR2 YSYEKL. This CDR3 comprises 13 residues. The CDR3 spells CASSQERTTEQFF. CDR3 DNA sequence: TGCGCCAGCAGCCAAGAACGGACAACTGAGCAGTTCTTC.

This clonotype came up a few times. V usage is TRBV20-1 and J usage is TRBJ2-3; D uncertain. The length of the CDR3 is 14 residues. Per the germline V gene, CDR1 is DFQATT and CDR2 is SNEGSKA (reference sequence). Deletions cut 4 bases from V and 7 bases from J, with 18 bases between. The CDR3 bases are TGCAGTGCTACTTTAACACCGGGCCTAAATACGCAGTATTTT. Its protein is CSATLTPGLNTQYF.

This clonotype was observed a handful of times. The chain combines TRBV3-1 with TRBJ1-2; D unclear. Deletions cut 1 base from V and 3 bases from J, with 6 bases between. Germline V gene lookup returns CDR1 LGHDT and CDR2 YNNKEL (reference sequence). The CDR3 is made up of 13 amino acids. CDR3 sequence (DNA): TGTGCCAGCAGCCAAGGAAACCACTATGGCTACACCTTC. Protein product: CASSQGNHYGYTF.

This clonotype has at least ten counts. The chain links TRBV10-3 to TRBJ1-2; a weak D match, TRBD1 (5 bases). Per germline, CDR1 ENHRY and CDR2 SYGVKD. This CDR3 region has 12 residues. V lost 4 bases and J 6 bases, leaving 9 bases between the germline ends. CDR3 sequence: CAISGRDHGYTF. The CDR3 DNA is TGTGCCATCAGTGGCAGGGATCATGGCTACACCTTC.

This clonotype was observed a few times. V gene TRBV9 combines with J gene TRBJ2-7; 7 nucleotides match TRBD1. V shed 4 bases, J shed 1 base, and the junction held 5 bases outside the gene matches. Germline V gene sequence: CDR1 SGDLS, CDR2 YYNGEE. CDR3 size: 14 residues. The CDR3, as DNA: TGTGCCAGCAGCACCGGGACAGCGTCCTACGAGCAGTACTTC. Protein sequence: CASSTGTASYEQYF.

The J gene is TRBJ1-1, the V gene TRBV20-1, with TRBD1 matching 7 bases. V trimming: 3 bases; J trimming: 4 bases; junction bases outside the gene matches: 8. CDR1 and CDR2 (germline): DFQATT, SNEGSKA (reference sequence). The CDR3 is 14 residues long. CDR3 DNA sequence: TGCAGTGCTAGGACGACAGGGCGAGGCACTGAAGCTTTCTTT. As protein: CSARTTGRGTEAFF.

This clonotype was found a few times. This chain connects TRBV5-6 to TRBJ2-2, with 7 bases that match TRBD1. Looked up from germline, CDR1 is SGHDT and CDR2 is YYEEEE. The CDR3 totals 16 residues. Trimming cost V 0 bases and J 4 bases; bases outside gene matches: 6. The CDR3 DNA is TGTGCCAGCAGCTTGGTAGGGGGCAGAGGCACCGGGGAGCTGTTTTTT. It codes for CASSLVGGRGTGELFF.

The chain combines TRBV29-1 with TRBJ1-2; no clear D. CDR3 size: 13 residues. Per germline, CDR1 SQVTM and CDR2 ANQGSEA. The V end was cut by 5 bases, the J end by 1 base, with 11 bases between. CDR3 coding DNA: TGCAGCGTTCTCGGTACAATTAACTATGGCTACACCTTC. Protein: CSVLGTINYGYTF. Looking up the rest from reference TRBV29-1 and TRBJ1-2 gives the full variable domain: SAVISQKPSRDICQRGTSLTIQCQVDSQVTMMFWYRQQPGQSLTLIATANQGSEATYESGFVIDKFPISRPNLTFSTLTVSNMSPEDSSIYLCSVLGTINYGYTFGSGTRLTVV.

This clonotype has only a few counts. The rearrangement links TRBV3-1 to TRBJ2-5, with 10 bases matching TRBD2. CDR3 length: 18 residues. V trimming: 1 base; J trimming: 4 bases; junction bases outside the gene matches: 12. CDR1 is LGHDT and CDR2 is YNNKEL in the germline V gene (reference sequence). The CDR3 DNA follows: TGTGCCAGCAGCCAAGGGGAGCTGAGCGGGGGGGCCGGAGAGACCCAGTACTTC. Residues: CASSQGELSGGAGETQYF.

The chain is built from TRBV11-2 and TRBJ2-2; D could derive from TRBD1 or TRBD2 (5 bases each). The CDR3 runs 16 residues. Trimming took 5 bases from V and 2 from J, leaving 15 bases between them. Germline assignment: CDR1 SGHAT and CDR2 FQNNGV. For the CDR3, the DNA is TGTGCCAGCAGCCTTATGGGGGTACTAAACACCGGGGAGCTGTTTTTT. Translating it yields CASSLMGVLNTGELFF.

This clonotype was detected only a few times. The chain carries TRBV20-1 and TRBJ2-7; D may be TRBD1 or TRBD2 (5 bases each). CDR1 is DFQATT and CDR2 is SNEGSKA in the germline V gene (reference sequence). This CDR3 has 11 residues. The CDR3, as DNA: TGCAGCCCCCGGGGCGAGATCGAGCAGTACTTC. Protein product: CSPRGEIEQYF.

The sample holds a few counts of this clonotype. The chain employs TRBV12-3 or TRBV12-4 and TRBJ1-1, with 7 nucleotides matching TRBD1. V lost 4 bases and J lost 1; bases outside the gene matches: 3. The CDR3 is 14 residues long. CDR3 in amino acids: CASSSTGRNTEAFF. The CDR3 nucleotides are TGTGCCAGCAGTTCGACAGGGAGGAACACTGAAGCTTTCTTT.